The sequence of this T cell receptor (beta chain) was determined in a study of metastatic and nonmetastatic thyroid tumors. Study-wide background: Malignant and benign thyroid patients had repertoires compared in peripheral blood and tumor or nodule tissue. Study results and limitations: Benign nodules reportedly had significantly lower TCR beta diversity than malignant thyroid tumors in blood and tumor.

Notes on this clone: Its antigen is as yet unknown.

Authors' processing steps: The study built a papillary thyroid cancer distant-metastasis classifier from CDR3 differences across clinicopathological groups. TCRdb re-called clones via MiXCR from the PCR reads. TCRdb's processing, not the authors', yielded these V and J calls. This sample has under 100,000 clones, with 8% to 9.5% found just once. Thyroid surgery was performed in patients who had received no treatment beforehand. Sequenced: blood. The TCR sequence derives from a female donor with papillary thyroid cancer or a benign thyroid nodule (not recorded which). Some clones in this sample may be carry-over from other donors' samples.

In DNA form, the CDR3 reads TGTGCCAGCAGCATTGGACTAGCGGTCCCCCTCGTTACCGGGGAGCTGTTTTTT. Protein product: CASSIGLAVPLVTGELFF. J is TRBJ2-2 and V is TRBV11-2; 10 nucleotides match TRBD2. Trimming took 5 bases from V and 5 from J; bases not matched to a gene: 14. Germline V CDR1 and CDR2: SGHAT, FQNNGV. CDR3 length: 18 amino acids.